These T cell receptor beta chains were read from a single sample in a study of blood T cell repertoires in COVID-19. Measured with immunoSEQ multiplex PCR; TCRdb has only the in-frame clones, and not every one. The sample includes about 99,000 clones, roughly 84% of them seen just once. The sample comprised peripheral blood. The receptors come from a man aged 70 or older with active or convalescent COVID-19. CDR3s include the opening cysteine and the closing phenylalanine or tryptophan. The D gene is left open where the match is weak. Size tells how often a clone was seen (once, few, many) or the class of an expanded clone, and some rows leave it out.

clone_size: -
j_call: TRBJ2-2
v_call: TRBV19
d_call: TRBD2
cdr3_nt: TGTGCCAGTAGTAGTCGGGGGGGCAACACCGGGGAGCTGTTTTTT
cdr3_aa: CASSSRGGNTGELFF

clone_size: -
j_call: TRBJ2-1
v_call: TRBV7-6
d_call: -
cdr3_nt: TGTGCCAGCAGCTTAGTCCAGCGAGCACCACAGGGGGGGCGGTACAATGAGCAGTTCTTC
cdr3_aa: CASSLVQRAPQGGRYNEQFF

clone_size: few
j_call: TRBJ1-5
v_call: TRBV7-3
d_call: TRBD1
cdr3_nt: TGTGCCAGCAGCCTAAAACCCTCCGGACAGGGGGCTGGTCAGCCCCAGCATTTT
cdr3_aa: CASSLKPSGQGAGQPQHF

clone_size: -
j_call: TRBJ2-2
v_call: TRBV9
d_call: -
cdr3_nt: TGTGCCAGCAGCGTTGATCAGGCTTTGCTGTTTTTT
cdr3_aa: CASSVDQALLFF

clone_size: -
j_call: TRBJ2-3
v_call: TRBV29-1
d_call: TRBD1
cdr3_nt: TGCAGCGTTACCGACGGGACAGCGGTAGATACGCAGTATTTT
cdr3_aa: CSVTDGTAVDTQYF

clone_size: -
j_call: TRBJ2-1
v_call: TRBV11-1
d_call: -
cdr3_nt: TGTGCCAGCAGCTTCTTTTGGGGTGGGCGGGATGAGCAGTTCTTC
cdr3_aa: CASSFFWGGRDEQFF

clone_size: once
j_call: TRBJ2-1
v_call: TRBV7-9
d_call: -
cdr3_nt: TGTGCCAGCAGCTTGTCCTATTCAGGGGTTGCGTCCTACAATGAGCAGTTCTTC
cdr3_aa: CASSLSYSGVASYNEQFF

clone_size: once
j_call: TRBJ1-2
v_call: TRBV6-5
d_call: TRBD1
cdr3_nt: TGTGCCAGCAGCCGGGACAGGGCTAACTATGGCTACACCTTC
cdr3_aa: CASSRDRANYGYTF

clone_size: -
j_call: TRBJ2-1
v_call: TRBV3-1/TRBV3-2
d_call: TRBD2
cdr3_nt: TGTGCCAGCAGCCAAACGGGGGGGGCCAGTAGGGATGAGCAGTTCTTC
cdr3_aa: CASSQTGGASRDEQFF

clone_size: -
j_call: TRBJ1-3
v_call: TRBV2
d_call: -
cdr3_nt: TGTGCCAGCAGTGAGGGGGGAGGAGGAAACACCATATATTTT
cdr3_aa: CASSEGGGGNTIYF

clone_size: -
j_call: TRBJ2-1
v_call: TRBV2
d_call: TRBD2
cdr3_nt: TGTGCCAGCAGTGGGACGGGGGGGCCTTACAATGAGCAGTTCTTC
cdr3_aa: CASSGTGGPYNEQFF

clone_size: -
j_call: TRBJ1-4
v_call: TRBV29-1
d_call: -
cdr3_nt: TGCAGCGTTGGGGCCACCCGGGGAAAACTGTTTTTT
cdr3_aa: CSVGATRGKLFF

clone_size: -
j_call: TRBJ2-1
v_call: TRBV6-5
d_call: TRBD1
cdr3_nt: TGTGCCAGCGCGAACCAGGGGGCAGGGAATGAGCAGTTCTTC
cdr3_aa: CASANQGAGNEQFF

clone_size: -
j_call: TRBJ1-2
v_call: TRBV20-1
d_call: TRBD1
cdr3_nt: TGCAGTGCTAGTGGGGCCCCAGGGGGTGCCTATGGCTACACCTTC
cdr3_aa: CSASGAPGGAYGYTF

clone_size: -
j_call: TRBJ1-2
v_call: TRBV7-8
d_call: TRBD1
cdr3_nt: TGTGCCAGCAGCTTCCCCTCCGGACAGGGCGCTAACTATGGCTACACCTTC
cdr3_aa: CASSFPSGQGANYGYTF

clone_size: -
j_call: TRBJ2-1
v_call: TRBV7-8
d_call: -
cdr3_nt: TGTGCCAGCAGCGCGTACGTAGGCCAGGCGTACAATGAGCAGTTCTTC
cdr3_aa: CASSAYVGQAYNEQFF

clone_size: once
j_call: TRBJ2-2
v_call: TRBV30
d_call: TRBD2
cdr3_nt: TGTGCCTGGAGGCGACTAGCGGGGGGAATCAACACCGGGGAGCTGTTTTTT
cdr3_aa: CAWRRLAGGINTGELFF

clone_size: once
j_call: TRBJ2-3
v_call: TRBV18
d_call: TRBD2
cdr3_nt: TGTGCCAGCTCACCCCAGGGGGGACTAGCTTTGGATACGCAGTATTTT
cdr3_aa: CASSPQGGLALDTQYF

clone_size: -
j_call: TRBJ1-2
v_call: TRBV7-2
d_call: -
cdr3_nt: TGTGCCAGCAGCTTCCAAGGACAGAACTATGGCTACACCTTC
cdr3_aa: CASSFQGQNYGYTF

clone_size: -
j_call: TRBJ1-2
v_call: TRBV27
d_call: -
cdr3_nt: TGTGCCAGCCCTCCTGCGGGGGTGGGGGGCTACACCTTC
cdr3_aa: CASPPAGVGGYTF

clone_size: -
j_call: TRBJ2-2
v_call: TRBV5-5
d_call: -
cdr3_nt: TGTGCCAGCAGCCCCGCCGGACGGGGGTCGCCCGGGGAGCTGTTTTTT
cdr3_aa: CASSPAGRGSPGELFF

clone_size: medium-sized
j_call: TRBJ1-2
v_call: TRBV30
d_call: -
cdr3_nt: TGTGCCTGGAGTGCCGACCCACAGGGACGGAGCTATGGCTACACCTTC
cdr3_aa: CAWSADPQGRSYGYTF

clone_size: -
j_call: TRBJ1-1
v_call: TRBV29-1
d_call: TRBD1
cdr3_nt: TGCAGCGTTGATAAGGGGGCAGGGGGCAGAGCTTTCTTT
cdr3_aa: CSVDKGAGGRAFF

clone_size: -
j_call: TRBJ2-3
v_call: TRBV2
d_call: -
cdr3_nt: TGTGCCAGCAGTATCAGGACTTACACAGATACGCAGTATTTT
cdr3_aa: CASSIRTYTDTQYF

clone_size: -
j_call: TRBJ1-1
v_call: TRBV19
d_call: -
cdr3_nt: TGTGCCAGTAGTATAAGTAGGGGTGGCTTGAACACTGAAGCTTTCTTT
cdr3_aa: CASSISRGGLNTEAFF

clone_size: -
j_call: TRBJ2-7
v_call: TRBV7-2
d_call: -
cdr3_nt: TGTGCCAGCAGCTTCGACAGAGCCGGCATAGAGCAGTACTTC
cdr3_aa: CASSFDRAGIEQYF